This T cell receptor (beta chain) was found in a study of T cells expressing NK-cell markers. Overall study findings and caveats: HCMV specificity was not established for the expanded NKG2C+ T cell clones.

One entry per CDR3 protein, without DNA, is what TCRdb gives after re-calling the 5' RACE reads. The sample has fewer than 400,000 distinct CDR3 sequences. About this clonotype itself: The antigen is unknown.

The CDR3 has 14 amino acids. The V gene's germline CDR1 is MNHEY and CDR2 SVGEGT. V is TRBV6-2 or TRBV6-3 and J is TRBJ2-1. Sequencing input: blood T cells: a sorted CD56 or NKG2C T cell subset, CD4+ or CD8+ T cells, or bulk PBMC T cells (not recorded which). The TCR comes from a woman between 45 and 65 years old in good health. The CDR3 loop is CASSYLVADNEQFF.